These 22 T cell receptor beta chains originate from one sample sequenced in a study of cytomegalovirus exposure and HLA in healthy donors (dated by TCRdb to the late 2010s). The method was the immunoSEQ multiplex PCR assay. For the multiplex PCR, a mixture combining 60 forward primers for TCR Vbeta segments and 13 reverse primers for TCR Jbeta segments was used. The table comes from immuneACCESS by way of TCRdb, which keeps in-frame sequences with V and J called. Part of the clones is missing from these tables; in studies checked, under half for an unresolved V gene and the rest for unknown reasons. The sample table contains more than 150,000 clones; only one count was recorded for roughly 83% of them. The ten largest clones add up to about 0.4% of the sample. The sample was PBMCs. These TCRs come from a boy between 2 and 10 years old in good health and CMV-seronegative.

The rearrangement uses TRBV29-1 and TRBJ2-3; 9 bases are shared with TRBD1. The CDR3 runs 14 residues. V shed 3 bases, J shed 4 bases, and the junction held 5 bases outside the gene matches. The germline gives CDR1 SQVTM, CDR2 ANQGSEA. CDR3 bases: TGCAGCGTTGAGGGGCACAGGGGGCCAGATACGCAGTATTTT. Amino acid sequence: CSVEGHRGPDTQYF.

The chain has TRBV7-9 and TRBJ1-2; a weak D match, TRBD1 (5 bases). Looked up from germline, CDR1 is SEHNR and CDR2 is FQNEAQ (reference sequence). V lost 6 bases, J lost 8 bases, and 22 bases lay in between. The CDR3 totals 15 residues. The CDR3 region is CASSWGQSLTGGYTF. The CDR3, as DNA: TGTGCCAGCAGTTGGGGCCAGTCCCTAACTGGCGGCTACACCTTC.

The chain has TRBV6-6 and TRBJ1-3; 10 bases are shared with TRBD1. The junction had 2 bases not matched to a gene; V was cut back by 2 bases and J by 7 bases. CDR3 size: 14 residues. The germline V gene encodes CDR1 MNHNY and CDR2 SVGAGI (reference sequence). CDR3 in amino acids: CASSYGTGDNTIYF. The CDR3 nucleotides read TGTGCCAGCAGTTACGGGACAGGGGATAACACCATATATTTT.

This chain's CDR3 is CASSREGQGSGDTQYF. Here the CDR3 DNA reads TGTGCCAGCAGCCGGGAAGGACAGGGTTCCGGAGATACGCAGTATTTT. This chain uses TRBV14 with TRBJ2-3; 8 positions agree with TRBD1. This CDR3 region has 16 residues. Germline CDR1 is SGHDN and CDR2 is FVKESK. The V segment lost 4 bases and the J segment 5 bases; nucleotides outside the gene matches: 11.

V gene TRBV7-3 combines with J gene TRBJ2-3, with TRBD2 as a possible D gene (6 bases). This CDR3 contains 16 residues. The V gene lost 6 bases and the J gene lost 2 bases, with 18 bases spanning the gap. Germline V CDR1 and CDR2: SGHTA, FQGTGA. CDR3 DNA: TGTGCCAGCAGTCCCGGGACTTCTACTATCACAGATACGCAGTATTTT. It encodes CASSPGTSTITDTQYF.

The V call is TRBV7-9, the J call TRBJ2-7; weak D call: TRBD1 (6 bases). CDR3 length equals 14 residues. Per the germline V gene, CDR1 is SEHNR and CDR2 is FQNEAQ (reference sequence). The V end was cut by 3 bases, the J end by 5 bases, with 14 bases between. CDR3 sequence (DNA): TGTGCCAGCAGCTTTTTAGGGACAAACGACGAGCAGTACTTC. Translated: CASSFLGTNDEQYF.

CDR3 in DNA: TGTGCCAGCAGTCCCAACCTGACAGGGAACGAGCAGTACTTC. This codes for CASSPNLTGNEQYF. This sequence joins TRBV27 and TRBJ2-7, with 7 nucleotides matching TRBD1. This CDR3 is 14 amino acids long. Germline lookup yields CDR1 MNHEY and CDR2 SMNVEV (reference sequence). V was clipped by 5 bases and J by 5 bases; unmatched bases: 9.

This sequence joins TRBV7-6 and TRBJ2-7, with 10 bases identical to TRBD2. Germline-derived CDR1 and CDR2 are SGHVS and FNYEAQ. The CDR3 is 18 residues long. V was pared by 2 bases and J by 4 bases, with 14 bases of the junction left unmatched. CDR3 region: CASSLSGTSELPGYEQYF. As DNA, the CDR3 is TGTGCCAGCAGCTTAAGTGGGACTAGCGAGCTTCCAGGGTACGAGCAGTACTTC. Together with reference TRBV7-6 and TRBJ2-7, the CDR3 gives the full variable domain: GAGVSQSPRYKVTKRGQDVALRCDPISGHVSLYWYRQALGQGPEFLTYFNYEAQQDKSGLPNDRFSAERPEGSISTLTIQRTEQRDSAMYRCASSLSGTSELPGYEQYFGPGTRLTVT.

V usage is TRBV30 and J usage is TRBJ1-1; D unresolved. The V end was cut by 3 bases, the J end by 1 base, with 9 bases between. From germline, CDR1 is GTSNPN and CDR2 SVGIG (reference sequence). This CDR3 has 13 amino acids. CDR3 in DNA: TGTGCCTGGAGGTGGGGAGAGAACACTGAAGCTTTCTTT. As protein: CAWRWGENTEAFF.

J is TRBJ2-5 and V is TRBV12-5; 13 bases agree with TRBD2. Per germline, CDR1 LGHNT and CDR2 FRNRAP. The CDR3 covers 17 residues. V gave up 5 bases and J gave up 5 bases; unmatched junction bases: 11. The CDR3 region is CASGMTSGRSRGETQYF. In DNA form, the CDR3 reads TGTGCTAGTGGTATGACTAGCGGGAGGTCCAGGGGGGAGACCCAGTACTTC.

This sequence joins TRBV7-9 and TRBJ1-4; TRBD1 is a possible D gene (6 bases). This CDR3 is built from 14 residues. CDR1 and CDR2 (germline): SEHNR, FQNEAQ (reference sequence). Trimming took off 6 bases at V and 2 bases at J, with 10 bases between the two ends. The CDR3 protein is CASRGGGTNEKLFF. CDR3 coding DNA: TGTGCCAGCAGAGGGGGGGGGACTAATGAAAAACTGTTTTTT.

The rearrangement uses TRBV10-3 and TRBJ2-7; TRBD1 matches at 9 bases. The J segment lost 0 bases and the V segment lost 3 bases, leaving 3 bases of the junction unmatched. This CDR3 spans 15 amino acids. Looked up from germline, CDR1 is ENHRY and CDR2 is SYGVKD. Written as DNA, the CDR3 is TGTGCCATCAGTGACGGACAGGGGAGCTCCTACGAGCAGTACTTC. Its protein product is CAISDGQGSSYEQYF.

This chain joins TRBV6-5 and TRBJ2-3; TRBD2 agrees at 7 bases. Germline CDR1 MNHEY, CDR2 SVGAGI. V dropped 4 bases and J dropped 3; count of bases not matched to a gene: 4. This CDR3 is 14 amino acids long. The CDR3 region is CASSSGSGTDTQYF. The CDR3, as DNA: TGTGCCAGCAGTTCTGGTAGCGGGACAGATACGCAGTATTTT.

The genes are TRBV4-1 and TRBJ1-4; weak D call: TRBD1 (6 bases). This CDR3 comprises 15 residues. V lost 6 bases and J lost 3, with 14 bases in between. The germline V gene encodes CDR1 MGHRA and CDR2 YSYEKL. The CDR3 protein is CASSPPYRANEKLFF. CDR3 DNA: TGCGCCAGCAGTCCTCCCTACAGGGCTAATGAAAAACTGTTTTTT.

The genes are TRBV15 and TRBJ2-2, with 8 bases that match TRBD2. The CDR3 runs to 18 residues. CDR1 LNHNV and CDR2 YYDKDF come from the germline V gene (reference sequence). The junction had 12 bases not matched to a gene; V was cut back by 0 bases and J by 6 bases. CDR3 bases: TGTGCCACCAGCAGAGATTATCGGACGGGAGGGCCGGCCGGGGAGCTGTTTTTT. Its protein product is CATSRDYRTGGPAGELFF. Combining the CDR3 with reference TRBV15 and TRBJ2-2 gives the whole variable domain DAMVIQNPRYQVTQFGKPVTLSCSQTLNHNVMYWYQQKSSQAPKLLFHYYDKDFNNEADTPDNFQSRRPNTSFCFLDIRSPGLGDTAMYLCATSRDYRTGGPAGELFFGEGSRLTVL.

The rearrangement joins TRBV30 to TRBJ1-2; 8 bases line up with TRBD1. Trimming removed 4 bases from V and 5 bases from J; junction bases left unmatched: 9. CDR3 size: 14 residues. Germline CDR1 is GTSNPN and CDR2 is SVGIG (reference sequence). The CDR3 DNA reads TGTGCCTGGACTAGGGCCGGGACAGGATATGGCTACACCTTC. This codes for CAWTRAGTGYGYTF.

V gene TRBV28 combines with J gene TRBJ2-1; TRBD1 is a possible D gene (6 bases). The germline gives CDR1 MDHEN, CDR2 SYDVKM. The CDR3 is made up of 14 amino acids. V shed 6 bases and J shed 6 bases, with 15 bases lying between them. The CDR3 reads CASSIPGQSNEQFF. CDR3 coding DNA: TGTGCCAGCAGCATCCCGGGACAATCCAATGAGCAGTTCTTC.

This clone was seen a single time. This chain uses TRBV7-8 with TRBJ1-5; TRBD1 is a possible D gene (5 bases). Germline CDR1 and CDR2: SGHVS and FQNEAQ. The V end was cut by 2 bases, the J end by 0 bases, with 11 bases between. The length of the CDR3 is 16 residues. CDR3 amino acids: CASSLRGFNSNQPQHF. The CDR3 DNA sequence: TGTGCCAGCAGCTTAAGGGGATTTAATAGCAATCAGCCCCAGCATTTT.

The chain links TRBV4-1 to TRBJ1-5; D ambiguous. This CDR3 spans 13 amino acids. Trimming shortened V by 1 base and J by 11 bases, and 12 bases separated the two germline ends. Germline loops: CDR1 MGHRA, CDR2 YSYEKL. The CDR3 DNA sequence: TGCGCCAGCAGCCAAGGGCCGGATACAGCCCAGCATTTT. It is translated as CASSQGPDTAQHF.

The CDR3 DNA reads TGTGCCAGCAGTATGGCACAGTTGTCCTACAATGAGCAGTTCTTC. This codes for CASSMAQLSYNEQFF. The rearrangement links TRBV27 to TRBJ2-1; D unclear. Trimming removed 5 bases from V and 1 base from J, with 12 bases in between. The CDR3 totals 15 residues. Germline values: CDR1 MNHEY, CDR2 SMNVEV (reference sequence).

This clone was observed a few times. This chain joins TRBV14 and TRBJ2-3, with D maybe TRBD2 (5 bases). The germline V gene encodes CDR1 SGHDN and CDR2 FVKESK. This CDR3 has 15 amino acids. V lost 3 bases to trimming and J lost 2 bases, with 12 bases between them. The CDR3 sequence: CASSHPARDTDTQYF. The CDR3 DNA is TGTGCCAGCAGCCATCCCGCGAGGGACACAGATACGCAGTATTTT. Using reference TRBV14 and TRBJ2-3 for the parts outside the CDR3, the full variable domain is EAGVTQFPSHSVIEKGQTVTLRCDPISGHDNLYWYRRVMGKEIKFLLHFVKESKQDESGMPNNRFLAERTGGTYSTLKVQPAELEDSGVYFCASSHPARDTDTQYFGPGTRLTVL.

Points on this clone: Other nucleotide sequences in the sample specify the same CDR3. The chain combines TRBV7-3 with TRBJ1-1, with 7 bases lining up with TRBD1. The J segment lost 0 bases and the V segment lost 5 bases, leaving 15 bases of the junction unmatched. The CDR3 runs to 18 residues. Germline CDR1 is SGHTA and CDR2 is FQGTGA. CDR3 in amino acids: CASSPHGTDLLMNTEAFF. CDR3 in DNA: TGTGCCAGCAGCCCGCACGGGACAGACTTACTAATGAACACTGAAGCTTTCTTT.